The clone carrying this T cell receptor beta chain was counted a few times. The source of the sample is a study of blood T cell repertoires in COVID-19. Turning to the study itself: T cells, B-cell-depleted T cells, or PBMCs supplied cDNA or gDNA.

Authors' methods: Estimates of nucleated cell counts were drawn from the amplification of reference gene primers. The data were produced by immunoSEQ multiplex PCR, yet TCRdb's version contains in-frame clones alone and is incomplete. Clonal size and the V and J genes are those of that table, whereas D and trimming came from the DNA. The top ten hold 7.1% of the sample, which has about 400,000 clones, less than 90% seen once. The V and J ends lost 0 bases and 4 bases, in that order; junction bases with no gene match: 3. Germline CDR1 reads SEHNR; CDR2 reads FQNEAQ (reference sequence). This CDR3 contains 14 residues.

The sequencing input was peripheral blood. The TCR sequence derives from a woman aged 55-69 years with COVID-19, enrolled during active disease. The V and J genes are TRBV7-9 and TRBJ2-7, with TRBD2 matching 7 bases. The CDR3 bases are TGTGCCAGCAGCTTAGCGAGCGGGGTTTACGAGCAGTACTTC. The encoded protein is CASSLASGVYEQYF. The full variable domain, in which reference TRBV7-9 and TRBJ2-7 provide the parts outside the CDR3, is DTGVSQNPRHKITKRGQNVTFRCDPISEHNRLYWYRQTLGQGPEFLTYFQNEAQLEKSRLLSDRFSAERPKGSFSTLEIQRTEQGDSAMYLCASSLASGVYEQYFGPGTRLTVT.